This TCR beta chain was recorded in a study of OX40 agonist ivuxolimab in advanced cancers. Study-level findings and limits: Some nonresponders additionally presented with little normalized T-cell clonal expansion.

With respect to this clone: Its target is not known.

The germline V gene has CDR1 MNHNS and CDR2 SASEGT. This CDR3 spans 15 amino acids. The germline V and J ends were trimmed by 4 bases and 3 bases, with 12 bases remaining between them. Sequencing was performed with immunoSEQ multiplex PCR; in TCRdb, only in-frame clones are kept and a portion is missing. The table lists approximately 65,000 clones, around 90% of them singletons, with 0.38% in the top ten. This chain links TRBV6-1 with TRBJ1-4; weak D call: TRBD1 (6 bases). The source is an adult with an advanced solid tumor such as melanoma, head and neck, liver or kidney cancer. The sample in question was CD4+ or CD8+ T cells sorted from blood, obtained in a trial of the OX40 agonist ivuxolimab. As DNA, the CDR3 is TGTGCCAGCAGTGTCACTACAGGGTCTAATGAAAAACTGTTTTTT. Translating it yields CASSVTTGSNEKLFF.